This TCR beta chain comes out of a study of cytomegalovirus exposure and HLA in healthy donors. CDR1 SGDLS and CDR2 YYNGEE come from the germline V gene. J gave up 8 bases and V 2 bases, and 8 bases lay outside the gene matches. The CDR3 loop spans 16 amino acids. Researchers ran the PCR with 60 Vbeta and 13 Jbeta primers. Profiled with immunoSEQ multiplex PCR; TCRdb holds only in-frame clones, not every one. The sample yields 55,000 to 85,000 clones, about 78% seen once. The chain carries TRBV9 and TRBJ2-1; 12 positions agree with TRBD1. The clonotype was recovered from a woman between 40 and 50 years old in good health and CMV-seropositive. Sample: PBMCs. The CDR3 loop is CASSVGPGQGADEQFF. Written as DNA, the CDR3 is TGTGCCAGCAGCGTGGGACCGGGACAGGGGGCAGATGAGCAGTTCTTC.